These 21 T cell receptor beta chains were all obtained from the same sample, sequenced in a study of T cells in localized non-small cell lung cancer. Clones were read by immunoSEQ multiplex PCR, and TCRdb kept only the in-frame ones, dropping some. The profile shows around 41,000 clones, about nine tenths of them singletons. Source: peripheral blood, taken before any cancer treatment. The receptors were gathered from a female donor aged 60 or older with stage I squamous cell lung carcinoma.

The chain employs TRBV5-1 and TRBJ2-3; 7 bases map to TRBD2. From germline, CDR1 is SGHRS and CDR2 YFSETQ. Germline trimming cut 7 bases from V and 5 bases from J; bases unmatched to any gene: 10. The CDR3 sequence is 14 residues long. For the CDR3, the DNA is TGCGCCAGCCGGGAGGCGGGAGTGGGAGATACGCAGTATTTT. Encoded protein: CASREAGVGDTQYF.

This chain joins TRBV10-3 and TRBJ2-1; TRBD2 aligns across 14 bases. J lost 1 base, V lost 8 bases, and 7 bases had no gene match. The CDR3 is 17 amino acids. The germline CDR1 and CDR2 sequences are ENHRY and SYGVKD. CDR3: CAIGFGTSGSSYNEQFF. CDR3 in DNA: TGTGCCATCGGCTTCGGGACTAGCGGGAGTTCCTACAATGAGCAGTTCTTC.

The chain is built from TRBV28 and TRBJ1-2; TRBD1 might be the D (5 bases). Trimming removed 11 bases from V and 1 base from J, with 23 bases in between. The CDR3 extends over 16 amino acids. The germline gives CDR1 MDHEN, CDR2 SYDVKM. CDR3 nucleotide sequence: TGTGCCTCCACGGAGCGAGGGAGGGGTAATAACTATGGCTACACCTTC. Translating gives CASTERGRGNNYGYTF.

With regard to this clone: Other DNA variants within this sample encode the same CDR3. The chain is built from TRBV30 and TRBJ1-5, with unresolved D. V was pared by 3 bases and J by 7 bases, with 13 bases between. The CDR3 is 13 residues long. The germline gives CDR1 GTSNPN, CDR2 SVGIG (reference sequence). CDR3 coding DNA: TGTGCCTGGAGCCACAAAGGGTCACAGCCCCAGCATTTT. Its translation: CAWSHKGSQPQHF.

The chain has TRBV7-9 and TRBJ1-3; D gene uncertain. Germline CDR1 and CDR2: SEHNR and FQNEAQ (reference sequence). This CDR3 is built from 13 residues. The V end was cut by 8 bases, the J end by 0 bases, with 8 bases between. The CDR3 reads CASGSLSGNTIYF. Here the CDR3 DNA reads TGTGCCAGCGGATCTCTCTCTGGAAACACCATATATTTT. Full variable domain (missing parts from reference TRBV7-9 and TRBJ1-3): DTGVSQNPRHKITKRGQNVTFRCDPISEHNRLYWYRQTLGQGPEFLTYFQNEAQLEKSRLLSDRFSAERPKGSFSTLEIQRTEQGDSAMYLCASGSLSGNTIYFGEGSWLTVV.

The chain has TRBV9 and TRBJ2-3; 7 nucleotides align to TRBD2. Germline assignment: CDR1 SGDLS and CDR2 YYNGEE. This CDR3 region has 14 residues. The V segment lost 3 bases and the J segment 3 bases; nucleotides outside the gene matches: 4. Written as DNA, the CDR3 is TGTGCCAGCAGCGGACTAGCACAGACAGATACGCAGTATTTT. Protein sequence: CASSGLAQTDTQYF.

The chain couples TRBV7-2 to TRBJ2-2; 9 bases align to TRBD1. J gave up 6 bases and V 5 bases, and 7 bases lay outside the gene matches. The germline V gene has CDR1 SGHTA and CDR2 FQGNSA. The CDR3 extends over 15 amino acids. This chain's CDR3 is CASSPGTGLSGELFF. The CDR3 DNA sequence: TGTGCCAGCAGCCCCGGGACAGGGCTTTCCGGGGAGCTGTTTTTT. Complete variable domain (other parts from reference TRBV7-2 and TRBJ2-2): GAGVSQSPSNKVTEKGKDVELRCDPISGHTALYWYRQSLGQGLEFLIYFQGNSAPDKSGLPSDRFSAERTGGSVSTLTIQRTQQEDSAVYLCASSPGTGLSGELFFGEGSRLTVL.

The chain recombines TRBV30 with TRBJ2-7; no firm D call. V lost 2 bases and J lost 4, with 6 bases in between. This CDR3 has 11 amino acids. Germline V gives CDR1 GTSNPN, CDR2 SVGIG (reference sequence). In DNA, the CDR3 is TGTGCCTGGAGTCTGCAATACGAGCAGTACTTC. Its protein product is CAWSLQYEQYF.

This clone appeared a few times. The chain has TRBV7-9 and TRBJ2-7, with D perhaps matching TRBD1 (6 bases). Germline loops: CDR1 SEHNR, CDR2 FQNEAQ (reference sequence). The CDR3 runs to 12 residues. V was cut by 6 bases and J by 3 bases, with 9 bases left in between. CDR3 sequence reads: CASSGQIYEQYF. The CDR3, as DNA: TGTGCCAGCAGTGGACAGATCTACGAGCAGTACTTC. The full variable domain, completed using reference TRBV7-9 and TRBJ2-7, is DTGVSQNPRHKITKRGQNVTFRCDPISEHNRLYWYRQTLGQGPEFLTYFQNEAQLEKSRLLSDRFSAERPKGSFSTLEIQRTEQGDSAMYLCASSGQIYEQYFGPGTRLTVT.

The V gene is TRBV4-3, the J gene TRBJ1-1; D uncertain. Per germline, CDR1 LGHNA and CDR2 YSLEER. The germline V and J ends were trimmed by 1 base and 0 bases, with 6 bases remaining between them. This CDR3 region has 14 residues. CDR3 sequence reads: CASSQVVMNTEAFF. Here the CDR3 DNA reads TGCGCCAGCAGCCAAGTAGTTATGAACACTGAAGCTTTCTTT.

The CDR3 loop is CSARGWGTADNYGYTF. The CDR3, as DNA: TGCAGCGCCCGGGGATGGGGGACAGCCGATAACTATGGCTACACCTTC. The V gene is TRBV29-1, the J gene TRBJ1-2, with 7 bases lining up with TRBD1. The CDR3 consists of 16 residues. Germline V gives CDR1 SQVTM, CDR2 ANQGSEA. The V gene end was trimmed by 7 bases and the J gene end by 1 base; junction bases not matched to a gene: 15.

The rearrangement links TRBV29-1 to TRBJ2-3; 11 nucleotides line up with TRBD2. Germline V gene sequence: CDR1 SQVTM, CDR2 ANQGSEA. V lost 5 bases and J lost 5; bases outside the gene matches: 12. This CDR3 is 16 amino acids long. The chain's CDR3 is CSVLLAGVGGLDTQYF. CDR3 nucleotides: TGCAGCGTTCTACTAGCGGGAGTAGGAGGGTTAGATACGCAGTATTTT.

The chain employs TRBV4-1 and TRBJ2-5; D is uncertain. Germline values: CDR1 MGHRA, CDR2 YSYEKL. CDR3 length: 10 amino acids. Between the trimmed V and J ends, which lost 6 bases and 4 bases, there was a span of 3 bases. The CDR3 sequence is CASRRETQYF. CDR3 nucleotide sequence: TGCGCCAGCAGACGAGAGACCCAGTACTTC.

V is TRBV18 and J is TRBJ2-7; tentative D call: TRBD2 (5 bases). The CDR3 runs to 13 residues. V was pared by 4 bases and J by 2 bases, with 9 bases between. CDR1 and CDR2 (germline): KGHSH, LQKENI. CDR3 sequence reads: CASSLSGTYEQYF. For the CDR3, the DNA is TGTGCCAGCTCACTATCCGGGACCTACGAGCAGTACTTC.

The chain is built from TRBV11-2 and TRBJ2-5; 10 bases align to TRBD1. The CDR3 sequence is 15 residues long. The germline V gene has CDR1 SGHAT and CDR2 FQNNGV. The V segment lost 5 bases and the J segment 1 base; nucleotides outside the gene matches: 4. The chain's CDR3 is CASSPRTGGQETQYF. The CDR3 DNA reads TGTGCCAGCAGCCCTAGGACAGGGGGCCAAGAGACCCAGTACTTC.

This chain uses TRBV19 with TRBJ1-2, with 10 bases identical to TRBD1. Trimming removed 2 bases from V and 4 bases from J; junction bases left unmatched: 7. The CDR3 is made up of 16 amino acids. Germline V gene data show CDR1 as LNHDA and CDR2 as SQIVND (reference sequence). This chain's CDR3 is CASSIIDRGPAYGYTF. The CDR3 region has the DNA TGTGCCAGTAGTATAATCGACAGGGGGCCCGCCTATGGCTACACCTTC.

The genes are TRBV5-6 and TRBJ2-5; maybe TRBD1 (6 bases). Germline values: CDR1 SGHDT, CDR2 YYEEEE. The CDR3 is 14 residues long. V was cut by 1 base and J by 3 bases, with 10 bases left in between. The CDR3 region has the DNA TGTGCCAGCAGCTTGAAAAACAGGGAAGAGACCCAGTACTTC. Its protein is CASSLKNREETQYF.

The rearrangement joins TRBV4-3 to TRBJ2-2; D is unresolved. The ends were cut back, 4 bases at V and 5 bases at J, with 5 bases in the middle. Per germline, CDR1 LGHNA and CDR2 YSLEER. The CDR3 is 12 amino acids. The CDR3 region has the DNA TGCGCCAGCAGCCGGGTGACCGGGGAGCTGTTTTTT. This gives the protein CASSRVTGELFF.

The rearrangement joins TRBV7-2 to TRBJ2-7, with TRBD2 identical over 10 bases. The CDR3 loop spans 14 amino acids. V shed 4 bases, J shed 4 bases, and the junction held 4 bases outside the gene matches. The V gene's germline CDR1 is SGHTA and CDR2 FQGNSA. CDR3 sequence (DNA): TGTGCCAGCAGCTCGAGCGGGAGGGGGTACGAGCAGTACTTC. Its translation is CASSSSGRGYEQYF.

This clone has just one count. The chain combines TRBV5-1 with TRBJ1-4; TRBD1 is a possible D gene (6 bases). The germline V gene has CDR1 SGHRS and CDR2 YFSETQ. Trimming took 3 bases from V and 8 from J, leaving 14 bases between them. The CDR3 length is 14 residues. CDR3 in amino acids: CASSSTGYGEKLFF. CDR3 bases: TGCGCCAGCAGCTCCACAGGGTATGGAGAAAAACTGTTTTTT.

In DNA, the CDR3 is TGTGCCAGCAGCCCGGGAGCGGGAGGAAGGTCCTACAATGAGCAGTTCTTC. Translated: CASSPGAGGRSYNEQFF. The chain couples TRBV9 to TRBJ2-1, with 9 bases aligning to TRBD2. Germline V gives CDR1 SGDLS, CDR2 YYNGEE. The V segment lost 4 bases and the J segment 1 base; nucleotides outside the gene matches: 9. This CDR3 region has 17 residues.